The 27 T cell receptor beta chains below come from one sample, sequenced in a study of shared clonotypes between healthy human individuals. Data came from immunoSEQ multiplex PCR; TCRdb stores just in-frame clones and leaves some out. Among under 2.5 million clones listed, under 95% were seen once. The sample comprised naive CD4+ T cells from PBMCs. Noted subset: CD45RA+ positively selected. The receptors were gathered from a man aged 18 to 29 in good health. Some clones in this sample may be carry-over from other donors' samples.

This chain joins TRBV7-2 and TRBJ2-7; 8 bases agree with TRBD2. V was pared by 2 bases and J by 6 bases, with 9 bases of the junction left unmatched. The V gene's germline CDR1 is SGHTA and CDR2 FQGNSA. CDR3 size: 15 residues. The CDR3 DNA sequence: TGTGCCAGCAGCTTAAACCTTCGGGGGGGAGGCGAGCAGTACTTC. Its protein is CASSLNLRGGGEQYF.

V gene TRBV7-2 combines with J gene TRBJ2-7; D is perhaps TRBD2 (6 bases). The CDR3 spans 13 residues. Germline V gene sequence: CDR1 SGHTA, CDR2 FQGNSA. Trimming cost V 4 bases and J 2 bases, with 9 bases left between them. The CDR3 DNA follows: TGTGCCAGCAGCTCCCAGCGGGCCTACGAGCAGTACTTC. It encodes CASSSQRAYEQYF.

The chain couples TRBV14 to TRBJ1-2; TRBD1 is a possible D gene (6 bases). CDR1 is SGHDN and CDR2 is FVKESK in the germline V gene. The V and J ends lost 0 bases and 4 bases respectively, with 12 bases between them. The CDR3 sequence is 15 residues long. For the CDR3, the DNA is TGTGCCAGCAGCCAAGACAACAGGGCTACCTATGGCTACACCTTC. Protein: CASSQDNRATYGYTF.

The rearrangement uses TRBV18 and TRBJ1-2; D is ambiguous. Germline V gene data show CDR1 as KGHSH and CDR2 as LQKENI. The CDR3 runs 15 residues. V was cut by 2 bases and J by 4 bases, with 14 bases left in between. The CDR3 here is CASSPTPQNGYGYTF. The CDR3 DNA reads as TGTGCCAGCTCACCAACCCCACAGAACGGCTATGGCTACACCTTC.

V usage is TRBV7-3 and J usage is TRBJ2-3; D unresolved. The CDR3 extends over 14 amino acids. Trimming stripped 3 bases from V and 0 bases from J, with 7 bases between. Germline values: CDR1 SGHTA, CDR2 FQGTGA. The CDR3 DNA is TGTGCCAGCAGCTTGGGCGAGAGCACAGATACGCAGTATTTT. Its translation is CASSLGESTDTQYF.

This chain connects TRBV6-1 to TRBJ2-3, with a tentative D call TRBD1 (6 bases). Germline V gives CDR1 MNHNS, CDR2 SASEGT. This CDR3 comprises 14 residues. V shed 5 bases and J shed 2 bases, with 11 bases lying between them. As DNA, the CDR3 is TGTGCCAGCAGTAGGGACAAATACACAGATACGCAGTATTTT. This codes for CASSRDKYTDTQYF.

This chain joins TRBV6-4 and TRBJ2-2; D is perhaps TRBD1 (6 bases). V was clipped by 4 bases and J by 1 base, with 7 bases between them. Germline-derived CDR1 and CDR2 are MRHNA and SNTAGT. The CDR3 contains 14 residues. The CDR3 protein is CASSVGGNTGELFF. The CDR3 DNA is TGTGCCAGCAGTGTAGGGGGGAACACCGGGGAGCTGTTTTTT.

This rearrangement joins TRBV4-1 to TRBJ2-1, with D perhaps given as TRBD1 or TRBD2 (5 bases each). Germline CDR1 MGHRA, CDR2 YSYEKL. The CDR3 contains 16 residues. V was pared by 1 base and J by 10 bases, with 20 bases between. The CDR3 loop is CASSQVVRTGQWEQFF. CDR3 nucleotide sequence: TGCGCCAGCAGCCAAGTAGTCCGGACGGGGCAATGGGAGCAGTTCTTC.

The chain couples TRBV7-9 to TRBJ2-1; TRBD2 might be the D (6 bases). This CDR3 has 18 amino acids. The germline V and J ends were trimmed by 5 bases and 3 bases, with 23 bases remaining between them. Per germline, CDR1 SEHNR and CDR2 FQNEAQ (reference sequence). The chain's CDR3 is CASSVLGDRDSRYNEQFF. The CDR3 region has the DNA TGTGCCAGCAGCGTCTTGGGTGATCGGGACTCTCGCTACAATGAGCAGTTCTTC.

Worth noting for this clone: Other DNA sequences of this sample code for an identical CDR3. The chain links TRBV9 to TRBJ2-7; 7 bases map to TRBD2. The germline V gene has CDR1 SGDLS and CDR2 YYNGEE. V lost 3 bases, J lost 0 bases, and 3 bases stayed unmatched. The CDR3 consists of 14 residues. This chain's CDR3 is CASSEGLTSYEQYF. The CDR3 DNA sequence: TGTGCCAGCAGCGAGGGACTAACCTCCTACGAGCAGTACTTC.

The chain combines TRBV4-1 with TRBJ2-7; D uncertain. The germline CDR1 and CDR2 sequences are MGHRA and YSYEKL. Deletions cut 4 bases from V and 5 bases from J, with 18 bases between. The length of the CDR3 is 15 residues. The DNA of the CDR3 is TGCGCCAGCAGCCCCCCGGCCCCCCGAAGAGACGAGCAGTACTTC. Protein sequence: CASSPPAPRRDEQYF.

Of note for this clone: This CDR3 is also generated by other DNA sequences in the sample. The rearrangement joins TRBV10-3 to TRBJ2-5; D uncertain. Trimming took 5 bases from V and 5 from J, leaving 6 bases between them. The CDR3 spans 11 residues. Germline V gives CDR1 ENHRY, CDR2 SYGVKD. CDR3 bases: TGTGCCATCAGTCCTGGCGAGACCCAGTACTTC. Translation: CAISPGETQYF.

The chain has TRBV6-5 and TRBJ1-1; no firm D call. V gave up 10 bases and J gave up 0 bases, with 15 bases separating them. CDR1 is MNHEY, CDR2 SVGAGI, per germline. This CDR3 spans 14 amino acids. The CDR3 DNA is TGTGCCACCAGGTCCCCCGCATTGAACACTGAAGCTTTCTTT. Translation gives CATRSPALNTEAFF.

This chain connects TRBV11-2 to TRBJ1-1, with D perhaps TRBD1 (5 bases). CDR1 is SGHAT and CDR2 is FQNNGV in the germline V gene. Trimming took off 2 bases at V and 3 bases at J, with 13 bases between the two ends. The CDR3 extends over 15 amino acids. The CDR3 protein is CASSLTRDLYTEAFF. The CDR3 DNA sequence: TGTGCCAGCAGCTTAACCCGGGACTTATACACTGAAGCTTTCTTT.

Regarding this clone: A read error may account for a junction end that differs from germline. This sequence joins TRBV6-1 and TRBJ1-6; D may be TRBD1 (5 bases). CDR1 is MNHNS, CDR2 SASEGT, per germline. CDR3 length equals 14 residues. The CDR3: CASSEGDGNAPLHF. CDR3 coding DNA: TGTGCCAGCAGCGAAGGGGACGGTAATGCCCCCCTCCACTTT.

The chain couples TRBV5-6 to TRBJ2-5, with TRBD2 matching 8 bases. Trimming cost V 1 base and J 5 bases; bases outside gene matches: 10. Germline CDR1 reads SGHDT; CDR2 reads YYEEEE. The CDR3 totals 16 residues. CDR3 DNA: TGTGCCAGCAGCTTGCAATCCGCGGGGGGCCTCGAGACCCAGTACTTC. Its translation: CASSLQSAGGLETQYF.

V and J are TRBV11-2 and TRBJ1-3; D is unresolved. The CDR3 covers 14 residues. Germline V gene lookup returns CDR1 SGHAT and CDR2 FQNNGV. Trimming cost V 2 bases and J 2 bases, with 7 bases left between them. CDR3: CASSLWRAGNTIYF. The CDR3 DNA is TGTGCCAGCAGCTTATGGAGAGCTGGAAACACCATATATTTT.

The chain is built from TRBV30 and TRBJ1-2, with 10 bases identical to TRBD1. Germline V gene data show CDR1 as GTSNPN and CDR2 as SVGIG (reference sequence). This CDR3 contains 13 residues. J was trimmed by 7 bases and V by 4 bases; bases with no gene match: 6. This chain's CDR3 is CAWTGTGDGGYTF. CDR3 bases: TGTGCCTGGACCGGGACAGGGGATGGTGGCTACACCTTC.

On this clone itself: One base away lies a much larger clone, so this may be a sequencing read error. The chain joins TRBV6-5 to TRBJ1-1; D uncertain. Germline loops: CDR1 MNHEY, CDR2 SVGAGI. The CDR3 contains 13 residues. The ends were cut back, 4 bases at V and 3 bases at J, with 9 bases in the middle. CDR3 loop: CASSFSRDTEAFF. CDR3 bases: TGTGCCAGCAGTTTTTCGAGGGACACTGAAGCTTTCTTT.

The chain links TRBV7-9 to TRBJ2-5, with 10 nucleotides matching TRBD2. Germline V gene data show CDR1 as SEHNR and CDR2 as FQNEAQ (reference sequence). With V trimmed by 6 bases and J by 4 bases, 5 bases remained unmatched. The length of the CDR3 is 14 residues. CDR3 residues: CASSLRLAGETQYF. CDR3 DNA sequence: TGTGCCAGCAGTCTTAGACTAGCGGGAGAGACCCAGTACTTC. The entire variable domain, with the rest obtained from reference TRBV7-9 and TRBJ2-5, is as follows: DTGVSQNPRHKITKRGQNVTFRCDPISEHNRLYWYRQTLGQGPEFLTYFQNEAQLEKSRLLSDRFSAERPKGSFSTLEIQRTEQGDSAMYLCASSLRLAGETQYFGPGTRLLVL.

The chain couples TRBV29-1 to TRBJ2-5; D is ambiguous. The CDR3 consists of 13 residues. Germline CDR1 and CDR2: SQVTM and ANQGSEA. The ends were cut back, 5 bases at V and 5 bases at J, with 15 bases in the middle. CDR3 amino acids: CSVFAALSETQYF. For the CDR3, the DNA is TGCAGCGTTTTCGCAGCCTTGAGTGAGACCCAGTACTTC.

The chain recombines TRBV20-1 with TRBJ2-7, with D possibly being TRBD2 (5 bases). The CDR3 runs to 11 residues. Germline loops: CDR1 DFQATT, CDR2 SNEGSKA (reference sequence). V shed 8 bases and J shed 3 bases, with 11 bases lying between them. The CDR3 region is CSTQAGYEQYF. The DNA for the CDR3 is TGCAGTACCCAGGCGGGCTACGAGCAGTACTTC.

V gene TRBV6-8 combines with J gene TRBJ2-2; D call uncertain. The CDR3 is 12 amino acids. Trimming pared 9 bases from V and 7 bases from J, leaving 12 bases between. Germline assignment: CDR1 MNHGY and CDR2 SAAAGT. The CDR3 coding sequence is TGTGCCAGAGAACGAAATTACGGGGAGCTGTTTTTT. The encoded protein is CARERNYGELFF.

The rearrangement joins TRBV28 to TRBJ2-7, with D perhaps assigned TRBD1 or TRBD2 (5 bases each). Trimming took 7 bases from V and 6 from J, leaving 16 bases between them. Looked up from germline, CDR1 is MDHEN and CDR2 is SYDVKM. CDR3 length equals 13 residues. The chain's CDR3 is CASIQGGGSEQYF. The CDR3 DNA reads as TGTGCCAGCATCCAGGGTGGGGGATCCGAGCAGTACTTC.

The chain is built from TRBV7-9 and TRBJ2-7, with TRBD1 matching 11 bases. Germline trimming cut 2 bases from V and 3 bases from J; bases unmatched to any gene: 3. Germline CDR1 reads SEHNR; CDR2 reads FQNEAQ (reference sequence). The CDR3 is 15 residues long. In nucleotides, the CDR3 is TGTGCCAGCAGCTTACACGGGACAGGGGGCTACGAGCAGTACTTC. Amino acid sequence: CASSLHGTGGYEQYF.

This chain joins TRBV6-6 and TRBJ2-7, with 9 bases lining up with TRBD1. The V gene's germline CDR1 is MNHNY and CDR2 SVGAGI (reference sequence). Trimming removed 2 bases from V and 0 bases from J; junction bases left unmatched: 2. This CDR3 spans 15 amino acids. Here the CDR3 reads CASSYGQGRSYEQYF. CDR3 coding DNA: TGTGCCAGCAGTTACGGACAGGGGCGCTCCTACGAGCAGTACTTC.

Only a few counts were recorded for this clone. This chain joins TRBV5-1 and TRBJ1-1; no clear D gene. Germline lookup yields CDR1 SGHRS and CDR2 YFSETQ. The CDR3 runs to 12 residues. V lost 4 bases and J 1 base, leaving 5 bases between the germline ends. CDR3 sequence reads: CASSIPNTEAFF. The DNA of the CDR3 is TGCGCCAGCAGCATACCGAACACTGAAGCTTTCTTT.